This T cell receptor beta chain was found in a study of T cell responses to AZD1222 COVID-19 vaccine (dated by TCRdb to the early 2020s). Describing the broader study: AZD1222 recipients with second doses at about 4 weeks or about 12 weeks were pooled, because spike-specific TCR depth and breadth did not differ between schedules. Trial participants were enrolled by age into 18-55, 56-69 and 70-plus year subgroups, with roughly 160, 29 and 62 TCR-sequenced participants respectively. TCR sequencing was performed for roughly 250 trial participants, of whom around 200 were given two doses of AZD1222 and approximately 25 were given two doses of MenACWY control vaccine.

Worth noting for this clone: It lacks a known antigen. One base away there is no much larger clone; base qualities are not given.

The time point label for this specimen denotes: baseline before first vaccination. Samples from vaccinated people were obtained from the UK trials COV001 and COV002, which included a single-blind randomized controlled phase 2/3 trial of AZD1222 (ChAdOx1 nCoV-19) in healthy adults. For TCRbeta chain sequencing, PBMC samples from trial participants were taken at day 0 and at day 28 after the second dose. Overall results and qualifications from the work: CD4 TCRs associated with the vaccine covered the entire spike protein, and the dominant responses were in regions 160-218 and 743-854. Epitopes outside the regions mutated in the B.1.351 and B.1.1.7 variants were reportedly recognized by nearly half of the unique spike-specific TCRs. In the small 56-69-year group, the increase in depth fell short of significance, most likely because of low power. Participants were mostly white British, with more females than males. The authors suggested clonal diversity may have been underestimated. A significant rise in spike-specific TCR breadth and depth was observed after two AZD1222 doses relative to day 0 and relative to MenACWY recipients. No day 14 peak-response samples were available, so repertoires were characterized only after the peak T cell response. Conclusions about previously exposed vaccinees are limited because only six or seven AZD1222 recipients were SARS-CoV-2 seropositive at baseline.

Trimming at the junction amounts to 3 bases on V and 6 bases on J, and the germline ends lie 20 bases apart. Looking up the germline V gene (reference sequence) yields CDR1 SEHNR and CDR2 FQNEAQ. Including the terminal cysteine and phenylalanine, the CDR3 comprises 16 residues. Only the CDR3 region is kept as DNA, spanning 48 bases read in frame from base 1. The CDR3 regions of human TCRbeta chains were subjected to immunosequencing. On the study's bioinformatics: Repertoire TCRs were checked for matches against a reference library of SARS-CoV-2-specific TCRs that had been generated using the MIRA antigen-specificity platform. Breadth was defined as the fraction of unique TCRs that were SARS-CoV-2-associated, and depth was defined as the fraction of total T cells that were SARS-CoV-2-associated. Using the MIRA data, each spike-specific TCR was assigned both to the spike region to which the TCR was reactive and to a CD4 or CD8 class. Log10-transformed breadth and depth values were compared by one-way ANOVA with Sidak's multiple comparisons tests. TCRdb obtained this table from immuneACCESS and retained in-frame rearrangements with V and J assigned. These tables miss some clones; where compared with another copy, unresolved V genes account for less than half of the shortfall, and the remainder is unexplained. V and J calls and clone size are those listed in that table; D and trimming were worked out from the DNA. The sample yields about 130,000 clones; 75% to 90% were counted once. Of the sample, 5% to 6.5% falls within the top ten clones.

The sequence was collected from an adult in good health. Sequenced here: peripheral blood, sampled on day 0 of AZD1222 vaccination. The chain couples TRBV7-9 to TRBJ1-1, with TRBD1 tentatively as D gene (5 bases match). The CDR3 region has the sequence CASSFWSGGGGAEAFF. The sequenced DNA is TGTGCCAGCAGCTTTTGGTCCGGCGGGGGAGGGGCTGAAGCTTTCTTT.